One T cell receptor beta chain is described in this entry. Its antigen is unidentified. This specimen belongs to a study of regulatory and conventional T cells in RAG deficiency. General observations from the study: Shorter CDR3s in all patient subsets; >85% Treg-Tconv overlap in Omenn.

The protocol was immunoSEQ multiplex PCR, while the TCRdb copy is restricted to in-frame clones and leaves out a portion. The table lists more than 35,000 clones, approximately 90% of them singletons. Blood CD4+ CD25-low CD127-high conventional T cells supplied the genomic DNA template. The CDR3 extends over 15 amino acids. With 3 bases clipped from V and 8 bases from J, the junction kept 6 bases outside the gene matches. The V gene's germline CDR1 is SGHDT and CDR2 YYEEEE. A further study also used this sample, focusing on regulatory T cells. As that report states: Primers: 52 TRBV forward and 13 TRBJ reverse.

This rearrangement joins TRBV5-6 to TRBJ2-1, with TRBD1 identical over 12 bases. Material for sequencing was CD4+ effector T cells sorted from blood. The source is a human donor in good health. The CDR3: CASSWGGTGGDEQFF. The CDR3 DNA follows: TGTGCCAGCAGCTGGGGCGGGACAGGGGGCGATGAGCAGTTCTTC. Variable domain in full (rest from reference TRBV5-6 and TRBJ2-1): DAGVTQSPTHLIKTRGQQVTLRCSPKSGHDTVSWYQQALGQGPQFIFQYYEEEERQRGNFPDRFSGHQFPNYSSELNVNALLLGDSALYLCASSWGGTGGDEQFFGPGTRLTVL.